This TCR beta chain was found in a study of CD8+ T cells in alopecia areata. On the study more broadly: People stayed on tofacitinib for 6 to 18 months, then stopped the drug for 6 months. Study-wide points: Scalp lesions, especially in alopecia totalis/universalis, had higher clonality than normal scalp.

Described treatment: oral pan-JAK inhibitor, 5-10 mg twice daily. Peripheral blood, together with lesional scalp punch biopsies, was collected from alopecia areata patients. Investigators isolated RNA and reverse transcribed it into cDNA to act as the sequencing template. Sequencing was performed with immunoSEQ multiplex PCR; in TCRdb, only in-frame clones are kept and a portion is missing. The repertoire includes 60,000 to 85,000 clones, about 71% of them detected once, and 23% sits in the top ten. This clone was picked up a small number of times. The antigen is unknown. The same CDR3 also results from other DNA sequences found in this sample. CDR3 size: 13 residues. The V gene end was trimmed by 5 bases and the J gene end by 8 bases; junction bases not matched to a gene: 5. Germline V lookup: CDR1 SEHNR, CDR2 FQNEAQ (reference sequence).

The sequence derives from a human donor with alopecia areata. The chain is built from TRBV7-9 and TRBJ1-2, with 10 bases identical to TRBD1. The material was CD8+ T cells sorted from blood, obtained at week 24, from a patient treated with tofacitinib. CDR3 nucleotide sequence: TGTGCCAGCAGCCGAGGGACAGGGGACGGCTACACCTTC. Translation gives CASSRGTGDGYTF. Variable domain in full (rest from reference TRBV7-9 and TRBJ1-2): DTGVSQNPRHKITKRGQNVTFRCDPISEHNRLYWYRQTLGQGPEFLTYFQNEAQLEKSRLLSDRFSAERPKGSFSTLEIQRTEQGDSAMYLCASSRGTGDGYTFGSGTRLTVV.